The source of this T cell receptor (beta chain) is a study of glioma-infiltrating T cells. The iRepertoire nested amplicon-rescue multiplex PCR amplified TCR alpha and beta CDR3s from RNA. Tissue mRNA or PBMC total RNA, roughly 85-450 ng, went into one-step reverse transcription and amplification. TCRdb re-analysed the multiplex PCR reads in MiXCR, keeping a single row per CDR3 protein. The repertoire holds under 200,000 distinct CDR3 sequences, about 46% seen once, with 5.2% in the top ten. The CDR3 loop spans 13 amino acids. The J segment lost 3 bases and the V segment lost 6 bases, leaving 4 bases of the junction unmatched.

The sequenced sample was glioma tissue, nonneoplastic brain tissue, or PBMCs (not recorded which). V gene TRBV12-3 or TRBV12-4 combines with J gene TRBJ2-7, with TRBD1 matching over 8 bases. The sequence was collected from a human donor with low-grade glioma or glioblastoma, undergoing nonglioma brain surgery, or in good health (not recorded which). The CDR3 nucleotides are TGTGCCAGCAGGAAACAGGGGGACTACGAGCAGTACTTC. The encoded protein is CASRKQGDYEQYF.